The source of this T cell receptor beta chain is a study of OX40 agonist ivuxolimab in advanced cancers. At the level of the study: Among those enrolled, mean age was about 63 years (range roughly 23 to 85) and about 81% were male.

Blood draws occurred at baseline, cycle 4 day 1, and cycle 7 day 1. The protocol was immunoSEQ multiplex PCR, while the TCRdb copy is restricted to in-frame clones and leaves out a portion. Of about 54,000 clones in the sample, approximately 84% were seen once. This clone was seen a single time. The V gene end was trimmed by 0 bases and the J gene end by 9 bases; junction bases not matched to a gene: 3. This CDR3 contains 13 residues. Germline CDR1 and CDR2: SGHRS and YFSETQ. The chain recombines TRBV5-1 with TRBJ1-5; 7 bases align to TRBD1. The sequenced sample was CD4+ or CD8+ T cells sorted from blood, obtained in a trial of the OX40 agonist ivuxolimab. The origin of this receptor is an adult with an advanced solid tumor such as melanoma, head and neck, liver or kidney cancer. CDR3 residues: CASSLVRGGPQHF. The CDR3 DNA follows: TGCGCCAGCAGCTTGGTCAGGGGGGGGCCCCAGCATTTT.